This T cell receptor beta chain emerged from a study of T-cell memory formation after mild COVID-19. Regarding the study as a whole: CD4+ bias marked clones expanding day 15 to 37, unlike balanced contracting clones.

Turning to this clonotype: What it recognizes is unknown.

The CDR3 has 15 amino acids. Germline V lookup: CDR1 SEHNR, CDR2 FQNEAQ (reference sequence). Trimming shortened V by 6 bases and J by 3 bases, and 17 bases separated the two germline ends. TCRdb re-analysed the 5' RACE reads in MiXCR, keeping a single row per CDR3 protein. Altogether about 430,000 distinct CDR3 sequences are present, roughly 24% being singletons, with the ten largest covering 8.8%. The receptor was isolated from an adult woman who had mild COVID-19 (a few samples of this study predate the infection). Cell type and time point are not known. This chain joins TRBV7-9 and TRBJ2-5; D may be TRBD1 or TRBD2 (5 bases each). The specimen sequenced was PBMCs or a T cell subset sorted from them (not recorded which). The DNA for the CDR3 is TGTGCCAGCAGTTCCACACGGGACGGCAAAGAGACCCAGTACTTC. Translated, it gives CASSSTRDGKETQYF.